This TCR beta chain emerged from a study of regulatory T cells in long-lasting Graves disease (dated by TCRdb to about 2021). In terms of the full investigation: Newly diagnosed Graves' disease patients had taken antithyroid drugs for less than 3 months. Patients with persistent Graves' disease were compared with patients with newly diagnosed Graves' disease using TCR sequencing and RNA sequencing of peripheral blood. The study was conducted in China and was registered as a clinical trial. A total of some 35 samples underwent TCR sequencing, from around 13 patients with persistent Graves' disease and 20 patients with newly diagnosed Graves' disease. The research as a whole found: The authors noted that the small sample size was a limitation that may lower accuracy. Peripheral blood alone was examined, since thyroid tissue, which constituted the primary lesion, could not be accessed. Persistent Graves' disease patients showed lower TCR Shannon entropy and fewer highly expanded clones than newly diagnosed patients, suggesting clonal expansion. TRBV28, TRBJ1-2 and TRBJ2-5 were preferentially used in persistent disease, while TRBV20-1 and TRBJ2-1 were favored in newly diagnosed disease. Sequencing and analysis were limited to the TCR beta chain. A larger number of public clonotypes was shared among persistent patients (approximately 3,000) than among newly diagnosed patients (about 990).

CDR1 MNHNS and CDR2 SASEGT were looked up in the germline V gene. Trimming at the junction amounts to 2 bases on V and 0 bases on J, and the germline ends lie 8 bases apart. There are 14 amino acids in the CDR3, from cysteine to phenylalanine inclusive. Just CDR3 DNA is preserved here, 42 bases in frame from base 1. This clonotype was seen more than once but under ten times. Its antigen has not been determined. Per-base qualities were not stored, and no clone one base away is much larger. Library preparation used multiplex PCR. Data came from an Illumina HiSeq 4000. iRepertoire HTBI primers and Arm-PCR amplification of CDR3 regions were used to construct TCR beta libraries. Before sequencing, the PCR products underwent gel purification. In the authors' own workflow: Gene usage analysis of CDR3 amino acid clonotypes relied on the 60 to 65 TRBV and 15 or so TRBJ segments identified across samples. COPE and FqMerger were used to merge the filtered high-quality paired reads into contigs. BLAST was used to align contigs to IMGT TRBV, TRBD and TRBJ reference genes, with CDR3 defined following IMGT. Highly expanded clones were defined as clonotypes with a frequency above 0.1%. Shannon entropy was used to measure repertoire diversity, and the Gini coefficient was used to measure V-J evenness. Public clonotypes were defined as clonotypes shared by more than one individual. The public reads were quality trimmed at Q25 with fastp and then assembled into clones with MiXCR by TCRdb, keeping productive beta chains. Entries that share a CDR3 protein sequence are merged under the most common genes and DNA. These V and J calls originate from TCRdb's pipeline instead of the authors' own analysis. The sample table holds 410,000 or so distinct CDR3 sequences, of which around 14% were seen once. The top ten constitute about a sixth of the sample.

Sample time point, as interpreted from the label and publication: newly diagnosed GD, antithyroid drugs for less than 3 months. RNA was extracted from PBMCs in TRIzol for both TCR sequencing and RNA sequencing. The diagnosis of Graves' disease was made according to American Thyroid Association guidelines. Patients for the study were recruited at an endocrinology department in Xi'an, China. Each patient gave roughly 10 milliliters of peripheral blood, collected in an EDTA anticoagulant tube. Ficoll Paque Plus density gradient separation was used to isolate PBMCs, and no additional T cell sorting was done. An Agilent 2100 Bioanalyzer and agarose gel were used to check RNA quality, and a NanoDrop 2000 was used to measure RNA concentration. These data also featured in a second study, about T cells in Graves' hyperthyroidism and ophthalmopathy. As the second study states: Stable Graves' hyperthyroidism was defined as no progression to ophthalmopathy during 18 months of follow-up. Hyperthyroidism patients were newly diagnosed, with disease duration under 2 months, and aged 18 to 65 years. The study excluded patients with uncontrolled infections, other autoimmune diseases, pregnancy or lactation. Diagnoses were based on clinical symptoms, serum thyroxine and TRAb, thyroid ultrasound and orbital computed tomography. For the first round of RT-PCR on the TCR CDR3, the HTBI primer set was used together with the Qiagen OneStep RT-PCR kit. Most expanded thyroid clonotypes (frequency above 0.001) were also detected in blood, a finding suggesting that blood repertoires may reflect thyroid immune responses. A model built on a 13 V-J signature distinguished ophthalmopathy from stable hyperthyroidism, reaching 85% to 90% sensitivity and under 84% specificity in cross-validation and 80%/75% in testing. In validation, the model predicted progression to ophthalmopathy a median of about 5.9 months before onset, with approximately 70% sensitivity and 72.22% specificity. To identify distinguishing TCR V-J signatures, a discovery cohort of 90 to 100 patients was used, comprising some 45 with Graves' ophthalmopathy and roughly 60 with stable Graves' hyperthyroidism. Whether ophthalmopathy could be predicted prospectively was tested in an independent validation cohort made up of about 18 hyperthyroidism patients plus 17 patients who later progressed to ophthalmopathy. The 75 to 100 discovery patients were randomly split 7:3 into training and test sets. In over five Graves' hyperthyroidism patients, the study also compared T-cell repertoires from thyroid tissue with T-cell repertoires from blood. Once sampling was done, hyperthyroidism patients were given methimazole at a starting dose of 30 mg daily, whereas ophthalmopathy patients were given high-dose intravenous methylprednisolone. The libraries were constructed in a second round of multiplex PCR and then size-selected and purified. The libraries were sequenced on an Illumina HiSeq2000 using paired-end 100 bp reads. SOAPnuke was used to process the raw data, with reads discarded if the reads contained adapters or uncalled bases, had a mean Phred below 15, or lacked an exact constant-primer or identifier match. High-quality paired reads were merged using COPE v1.2.5, and each unique nucleotide sequence was defined as a clonotype. MiTCR v1.1 was used to align clonotypes to the IMGT TRBV, TRBD and TRBJ reference segments. The analysis included only V-J combinations with a frequency above 0.0001, which together covered more than 99% of the repertoires. A TCS score was defined as the ratio of F50 (clonal expansion) to E x V (chaos), with BLOSUM62-based TCRdist applied between CDR3 peptides within each V-J. Welch's t-statistics and random forest reduced several hundred V-J features to roughly 13, which were used in a naive Bayes classifier (R e1071). No statistical method was used to fix the sample size in advance, and group allocation was not hidden from the investigators. The paper describes TCR Vbeta CDR3 sequencing of more than 120 peripheral blood samples, made up of some 40 ophthalmopathy patients, some 76 hyperthyroidism patients and approximately 17 progressor patients.

The TCR sequence derives from a woman under 40 with Graves disease. Donor details come from another sample of the same person, matched by shared clones. The rearranged segments are TRBV6-1 and TRBJ2-7; a confident D gene designation cannot be given. Here the sequenced sample was peripheral blood mononuclear cells (PBMCs), taken at new diagnosis, from a patient treated with antithyroid drugs. At the DNA level, the sequence is TGTGCCAGCAGTGAACTGAGATCCTCCTACGAGCAGTACTTC. Its protein is CASSELRSSYEQYF.